Listed below are T cell receptor beta chains from one sample, sequenced in a study of CD8+CD57+ T cells in acquired aplastic anemia. From the reads, TCRdb called clonotypes with MiXCR, one entry per CDR3 protein. The table records 150,000 to 200,000 distinct CDR3 sequences, over 40% of them present only once. Sequenced sample: sorted CD4+, CD8+, or CD8+CD57+ T cells (not recorded which) from PBMCs. These receptors were collected from a human donor with aplastic anemia. The CDR3 runs from the conserved cysteine through the conserved F or W. A D gene is named only where the DNA matches it firmly. Some rows have no size entry. The others give once, few or many, or a class for an expanded clone.

>TRBD2|TRBJ2-1|TRBV19|many
CASSPLAGVENEQFF
TGTGCCAGTAGCCCCCTTGCGGGAGTGGAGAATGAGCAGTTCTTC
>-|TRBJ1-5|TRBV2|once
CASSSQGSGDQPQHF
TGTGCCAGCAGCAGCCAAGGTTCAGGGGATCAGCCCCAGCATTTT
>TRBD2|TRBJ2-5|TRBV9|once
CASSGTGGDQETQYF
TGTGCCAGCAGCGGGACGGGGGGTGATCAAGAGACCCAGTACTTC
>-|TRBJ1-1|TRBV19|many
CASSKPTWNTEAFF
TGTGCCAGTAGTAAACCCACGTGGAACACTGAAGCTTTCTTT
>TRBD2|TRBJ2-1|TRBV24-1|-
CATSDASGSMHEQFF
TGTGCCACCAGTGATGCTAGCGGGAGTATGCATGAGCAGTTCTTC
>TRBD1|TRBJ1-2|TRBV24-1|-
CATSDSNRGGYTF
TGTGCCACCAGTGATTCTAACAGGGGTGGCTACACCTTC
>-|TRBJ2-7|TRBV2|-
CASSPREFLYEQYF
TGTGCCAGCAGCCCTCGGGAGTTTCTATACGAGCAGTACTTC
>-|TRBJ2-1|TRBV20-1|few
CSAFLSPEQFF
TGCAGTGCTTTTCTCAGCCCTGAGCAGTTCTTC
>-|TRBJ2-7|TRBV2|-
CASSGFRVLGEQYF
TGTGCCAGCAGCGGATTCAGGGTACTAGGCGAGCAGTACTTC
>-|TRBJ1-1|TRBV19|-
CASSYFHNTEAFF
TGTGCCAGTAGCTACTTCCATAACACTGAAGCTTTCTTT
>-|TRBJ1-6|TRBV15|-
CATSRDRGGNSPLHF
TGTGCCACCAGCAGAGATCGGGGGGGTAATTCACCCCTCCACTTT
>TRBD1|TRBJ1-2|TRBV10-3|-
CAIRGQGVGGYTF
TGTGCCATCAGGGGACAGGGGGTAGGTGGCTACACCTTC
>-|TRBJ1-2|TRBV9|-
CASSASQDRPYGYTF
TGTGCCAGCAGCGCCTCCCAGGACAGACCATATGGTTACACCTTC
>TRBD2|TRBJ2-1|TRBV11-2|few
CASSYAAGGRGPDEQFF
TGTGCCAGCAGCTACGCTGCTGGCGGGAGGGGTCCGGATGAGCAGTTCTTC
>TRBD1|TRBJ2-7|TRBV5-5|many
CASSSADRGHEQYF
TGTGCCAGCAGCTCCGCGGACAGGGGTCACGAGCAGTACTTC
>TRBD1|TRBJ1-5|TRBV5-6|-
CASSQGTANQPQHF
TGTGCCAGCAGCCAAGGGACAGCTAATCAGCCCCAGCATTTT
>TRBD1|TRBJ1-3|TRBV5-6|many
CASSRQGISGNTIYF
TGTGCCAGCAGCCGACAGGGGATCTCTGGAAACACCATATATTTT
>TRBD1|TRBJ2-5|TRBV7-6|many
CASSLERGQASNHDQETQYF
TGTGCCAGCAGCTTAGAGAGGGGACAGGCCTCGAACCATGATCAAGAGACCCAGTACTTC
>-|TRBJ2-7|TRBV12-3/TRBV12-4|-
CASSLTGPEDYEQYF
TGTGCCAGCAGCTTGACGGGACCGGAAGACTACGAGCAGTACTTC
>-|TRBJ2-3|TRBV15|-
CATSRDRADTQYF
TGTGCCACCAGCAGAGACAGGGCAGATACGCAGTATTTT
>TRBD2|TRBJ2-2|TRBV4-2|-
CVSSQVGLAGNTGELFF
TGTGTCAGCAGCCAAGTCGGACTAGCGGGGAACACCGGGGAGCTGTTTTTT
>TRBD2|TRBJ2-7|TRBV29-1|-
CSVAVSGATYEQYF
TGCAGCGTCGCCGTTAGCGGGGCGACGTACGAGCAGTACTTC
>-|TRBJ2-2|TRBV9|once
CASSVGVTADTGELFF
TGTGCCAGCAGCGTAGGGGTGACAGCAGACACCGGGGAGCTGTTTTTT
>-|TRBJ2-7|TRBV10-3|-
CAIRSPDRIKYEQYF
TGTGCCATCAGGTCCCCCGACCGTATAAAGTACGAGCAGTACTTC
>-|TRBJ1-1|TRBV29-1|many
CSVDRAGTEAFF
TGCAGCGTTGACAGGGCAGGGACTGAAGCTTTCTTT
>-|TRBJ2-2|TRBV10-3|many
CAISDGDTTGELFF
TGTGCCATCAGTGATGGAGATACCACCGGGGAGCTGTTTTTT
>-|TRBJ2-7|TRBV2|-
CASSYLTSRPTPYEQYF
TGTGCCAGCAGTTACTTAACTAGCCGACCAACCCCCTACGAGCAGTACTTC
>TRBD1|TRBJ1-1|TRBV10-3|-
CAIRENGGRQGGGAFF
TGTGCCATCAGAGAGAACGGAGGTCGACAGGGCGGGGGAGCTTTCTTT
>-|TRBJ1-2|TRBV7-8|many
CASSKGDITGGYGYTF
TGTGCCAGCAGCAAAGGCGATATTACAGGTGGCTATGGCTACACCTTC
>TRBD1|TRBJ1-1|TRBV19|many
CASSTETGGTEAFF
TGTGCCAGTAGTACGGAAACAGGGGGCACTGAAGCTTTCTTT
>-|TRBJ2-1|TRBV7-9|-
CASSWRVNEQFF
TGTGCCAGCAGCTGGCGGGTAAATGAGCAGTTCTTC
>-|TRBJ1-1|TRBV7-9|-
CASSLFEGTEAFF
TGTGCCAGCAGCTTATTCGAAGGCACTGAAGCTTTCTTT
>-|TRBJ2-3|TRBV10-1|-
CANQTGTQYF
TGCGCCAACCAGACTGGTACGCAGTATTTT
>-|TRBJ2-7|TRBV7-2|-
CASSREDYEQYF
TGTGCCAGCAGCCGAGAAGACTACGAGCAGTACTTC
>-|TRBJ2-7|TRBV19|-
CASSQNRDGYEQYF
TGTGCCAGTAGCCAAAACCGGGACGGCTACGAGCAGTACTTC
>-|TRBJ2-7|TRBV7-9|-
CASSLSGAEQYF
TGTGCCAGCAGCTTATCAGGGGCCGAGCAGTACTTC
>-|TRBJ2-7|TRBV20-1|once
CSARGSTSYEQYF
TGCAGTGCTAGAGGAAGTACGAGCTACGAGCAGTACTTC
>-|TRBJ1-1|TRBV25-1|-
CASSEAGGAMRANTEAFF
TGTGCCAGCAGTGAAGCTGGGGGGGCGATGAGGGCGAACACTGAAGCTTTCTTT
>-|TRBJ2-3|TRBV7-6|many
CASSLRTARTDTQYF
TGTGCCAGCAGCTTACGGACTGCGCGCACAGATACGCAGTATTTT
>TRBD2|TRBJ2-3|TRBV7-9|many
CASSPRPTSASTDTQYF
TGTGCCAGCAGCCCAAGACCGACTAGCGCTAGCACAGATACGCAGTATTTT
>-|TRBJ1-2|TRBV11-2|many
CASSSNGGGYTF
TGTGCCAGCAGCTCAAACGGGGGTGGCTACACCTTC
>-|TRBJ1-6|TRBV9|many
CASSPWEGALHF
TGTGCCAGCAGCCCGTGGGAGGGGGCCCTCCACTTT
>-|TRBJ1-6|TRBV20-1|many
CSARRADNSPLHF
TGCAGTGCTAGAAGGGCAGATAATTCACCCCTCCACTTT
>TRBD1|TRBJ1-5|TRBV6-1|many
CASSEQGANSNQPQHF
TGTGCCAGCAGTGAACAGGGGGCGAACAGCAATCAGCCCCAGCATTTT
>-|TRBJ1-6|TRBV4-1|-
CASSQVRDNSPLHF
TGCGCCAGCAGCCAAGTCAGGGATAATTCACCCCTCCACTTT
>-|TRBJ2-6|TRBV11-1|-
CASSPPWFGHSSGANVLTF
TGTGCCAGCAGCCCCCCGTGGTTCGGTCACAGCTCTGGGGCCAACGTCCTGACTTTC
>-|TRBJ1-3|TRBV28|few
CASTKRQAISGNTIYF
TGTGCCAGCACAAAAAGACAGGCGATCTCTGGAAACACCATATATTTT
>-|TRBJ1-1|TRBV25-1|-
CASSATGAREAFF
TGTGCCAGCAGTGCCACAGGAGCCCGTGAAGCTTTCTTT
>-|TRBJ1-6|TRBV10-3|-
CAISNKDNSPLHF
TGTGCCATCAGCAATAAGGATAATTCACCCCTCCACTTT
>-|TRBJ2-2|TRBV29-1|-
CSVRVGSGTGELFF
TGCAGCGTTCGGGTGGGGTCGGGCACCGGGGAGCTGTTTTTT
>-|TRBJ1-5|TRBV7-8|-
CASTYSRQPPSNQPQHF
TGTGCCAGCACCTACTCCCGACAGCCACCTTCCAATCAGCCCCAGCATTTT
>TRBD1|TRBJ2-1|TRBV18|-
CASSVQGVYNEQFF
TGTGCCAGCTCGGTGCAGGGGGTTTACAATGAGCAGTTCTTC
>-|TRBJ2-7|TRBV27|few
CASSQGGPSYEQYF
TGTGCCAGCAGCCAAGGGGGGCCCTCCTACGAGCAGTACTTC